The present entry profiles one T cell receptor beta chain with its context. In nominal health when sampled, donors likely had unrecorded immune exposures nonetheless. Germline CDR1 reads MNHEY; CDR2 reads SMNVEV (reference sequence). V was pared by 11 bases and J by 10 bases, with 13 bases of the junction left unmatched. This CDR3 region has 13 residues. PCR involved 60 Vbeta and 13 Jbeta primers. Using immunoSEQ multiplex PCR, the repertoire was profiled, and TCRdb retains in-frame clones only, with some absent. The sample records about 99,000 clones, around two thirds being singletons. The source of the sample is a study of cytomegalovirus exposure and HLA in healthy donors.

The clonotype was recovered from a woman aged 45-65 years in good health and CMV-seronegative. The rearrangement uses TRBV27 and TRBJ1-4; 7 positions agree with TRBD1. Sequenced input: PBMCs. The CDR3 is CAVAEGQVGKLFF. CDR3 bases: TGTGCCGTCGCGGAAGGACAGGTCGGAAAACTGTTTTTT.